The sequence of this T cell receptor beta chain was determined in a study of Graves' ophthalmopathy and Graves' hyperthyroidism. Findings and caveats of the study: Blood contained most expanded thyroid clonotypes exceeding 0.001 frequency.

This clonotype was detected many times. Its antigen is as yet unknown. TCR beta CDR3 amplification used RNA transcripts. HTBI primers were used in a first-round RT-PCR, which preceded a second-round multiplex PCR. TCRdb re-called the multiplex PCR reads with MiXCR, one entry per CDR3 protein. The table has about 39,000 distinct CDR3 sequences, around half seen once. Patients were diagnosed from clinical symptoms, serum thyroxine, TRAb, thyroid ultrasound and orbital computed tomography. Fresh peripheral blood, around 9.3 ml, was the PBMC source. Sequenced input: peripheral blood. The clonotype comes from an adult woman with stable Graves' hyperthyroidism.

The chain's CDR3 is CASSPTGIGDTQYF. The CDR3 nucleotides read TGTGCCAGCAGTCCCACAGGGATCGGAGATACGCAGTATTTT. The V gene is TRBV28, the J gene TRBJ2-3; possible D gene TRBD1, 6 bases. This CDR3 spans 14 amino acids. Trimming stripped 5 bases from V and 5 bases from J, with 14 bases between. CDR1 is MDHEN, CDR2 SYDVKM, per germline.